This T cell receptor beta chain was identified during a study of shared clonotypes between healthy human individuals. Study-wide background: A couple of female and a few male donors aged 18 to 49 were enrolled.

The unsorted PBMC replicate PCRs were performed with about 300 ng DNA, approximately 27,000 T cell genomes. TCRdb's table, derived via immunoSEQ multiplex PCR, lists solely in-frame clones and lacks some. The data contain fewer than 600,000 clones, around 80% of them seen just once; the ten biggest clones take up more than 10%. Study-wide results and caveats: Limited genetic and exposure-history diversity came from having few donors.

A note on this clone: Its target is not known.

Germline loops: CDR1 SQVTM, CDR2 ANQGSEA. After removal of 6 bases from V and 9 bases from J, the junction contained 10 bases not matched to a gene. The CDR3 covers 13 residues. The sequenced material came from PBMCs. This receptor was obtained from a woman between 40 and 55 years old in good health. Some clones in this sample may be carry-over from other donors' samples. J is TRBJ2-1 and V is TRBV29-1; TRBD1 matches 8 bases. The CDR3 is CSVPGGYAGEQFF. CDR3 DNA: TGCAGCGTGCCAGGGGGCTACGCGGGTGAGCAGTTCTTC.